These 11 T cell receptor beta chains were all obtained from the same sample, sequenced in a study of early stage breast cancer tumors (dated by TCRdb to 2016 to 2017). Receptor libraries were prepared by the immunoSEQ multiplex PCR assay. Drawn from immuneACCESS, this table holds only the in-frame rearrangements with V and J called that TCRdb kept. Clones are partly lost; checked studies trace under half to an unresolved V gene and leave the rest unexplained. The sample table contains about 46,000 clones; only one count was recorded for approximately 78% of them. Under 4.5% of the sample belongs to the ten largest clones. The sample comprised blood. These receptors were collected from a person aged 40-50 years with breast cancer.

This clone was observed once. V gene TRBV11-2 combines with J gene TRBJ2-1; 14 bases map to TRBD2. V dropped 4 bases and J dropped 11; count of bases not matched to a gene: 7. The CDR3 runs 15 residues. Germline V gives CDR1 SGHAT, CDR2 FQNNGV. This CDR3 reads CASSSDGTSGSQQFF. The DNA for the CDR3 is TGTGCCAGCAGCTCTGACGGGACTAGCGGGAGCCAGCAGTTCTTC.

This clone was seen only a few times. This chain links TRBV19 with TRBJ1-4; perhaps TRBD1 as D (6 bases). The V gene's germline CDR1 is LNHDA and CDR2 SQIVND (reference sequence). Trimming removed 7 bases at V and 4 bases at J, with 16 bases between. There are 15 residues in the CDR3. The CDR3 here is CASKPHRADNEKLFF. In nucleotides, the CDR3 is TGTGCCAGTAAGCCCCACAGGGCAGATAATGAAAAACTGTTTTTT. Filled out from reference TRBV19 and TRBJ1-4, the complete variable domain reads DGGITQSPKYLFRKEGQNVTLSCEQNLNHDAMYWYRQDPGQGLRLIYYSQIVNDFQKGDIAEGYSVSREKKESFPLTVTSAQKNPTAFYLCASKPHRADNEKLFFGSGTQLSVL.

Only a few counts were recorded for this clone. The chain employs TRBV30 and TRBJ1-2; perhaps TRBD1 as D (6 bases). CDR1 is GTSNPN and CDR2 is SVGIG in the germline V gene (reference sequence). V lost 3 bases to trimming and J lost 8 bases, with 19 bases between them. The CDR3 extends over 14 amino acids. CDR3 nucleotide sequence: TGTGCCTGGAGCAGGGAGGGGGTCCGCCAGGGCTACACCTTC. Translation: CAWSREGVRQGYTF.

The V and J genes are TRBV7-8 and TRBJ1-2; 11 nucleotides match TRBD1. The trim removed 2 bases at V and 8 bases at J, leaving 13 bases unmatched. This CDR3 spans 17 amino acids. The V gene's germline CDR1 is SGHVS and CDR2 FQNEAQ. The chain's CDR3 is CASSLSPGTGGGGGYTF. In DNA, the CDR3 is TGTGCCAGCAGCTTATCCCCCGGGACAGGGGGAGGAGGGGGCTACACCTTC.

The chain employs TRBV6-6 and TRBJ1-3; TRBD1 agrees at 9 bases. Trimming took 6 bases from V and 4 from J; bases not matched to a gene: 4. The germline gives CDR1 MNHNY, CDR2 SVGAGI (reference sequence). The CDR3 runs to 14 residues. In DNA form, the CDR3 reads TGTGCCAGCAGCGGACAGGGGAACGGAAACACCATATATTTT. This sequence encodes CASSGQGNGNTIYF.

This clone was recorded a few times. The V and J genes are TRBV9 and TRBJ2-1; 8 bases align to TRBD2. Germline-derived CDR1 and CDR2 are SGDLS and YYNGEE. Trimming removed 1 base from V and 2 bases from J; junction bases left unmatched: 8. The CDR3 runs 17 residues. The CDR3 loop is CASSVFQREIPYNEQFF. The CDR3 DNA follows: TGTGCCAGCAGCGTATTCCAGCGGGAGATTCCCTACAATGAGCAGTTCTTC. Full variable domain (remainder filled in from reference TRBV9 and TRBJ2-1): DSGVTQTPKHLITATGQRVTLRCSPRSGDLSVYWYQQSLDQGLQFLIQYYNGEERAKGNILERFSAQQFPDLHSELNLSSLELGDSALYFCASSVFQREIPYNEQFFGPGTRLTVL.

V gene TRBV28 combines with J gene TRBJ2-7, with 7 bases aligning to TRBD2. Losses at the gene ends were 4 bases for V and 4 bases for J; bases not matched to a gene: 7. Germline V gene sequence: CDR1 MDHEN, CDR2 SYDVKM. The CDR3 has 14 amino acids. Here the CDR3 DNA reads TGTGCCAGCAGTTCCCCGGGACTAAGGTACGAGCAGTACTTC. Its translation: CASSSPGLRYEQYF.

This clone was observed a few times. The genes are TRBV2 and TRBJ2-7, with a possible D match to TRBD1 (6 bases). V lost 6 bases to trimming and J lost 6 bases, with 12 bases between them. The CDR3 is 12 amino acids. In germline, CDR1 is SNHLY, CDR2 FYNNEI. CDR3 coding DNA: TGTGCCAGCAGGCACAGGGTTGGCGAGCAGTACTTC. Protein product: CASRHRVGEQYF.

This chain links TRBV11-3 with TRBJ2-1; possibly TRBD2 for D (5 bases). From germline, CDR1 is SGHNT and CDR2 YENEEA. The CDR3 is made up of 15 amino acids. Trimming cost V 1 base and J 7 bases, with 14 bases left between them. Here the CDR3 reads CASSLGSSSGNEQFF. The CDR3 DNA is TGTGCCAGCAGCTTAGGGTCTAGTTCGGGGAATGAGCAGTTCTTC.

The chain combines TRBV5-1 with TRBJ2-1; no firm D call. Trimming removed 6 bases from V and 3 bases from J, with 7 bases in between. The CDR3 is made up of 12 amino acids. Germline V CDR1 and CDR2: SGHRS, YFSETQ. The CDR3 coding sequence is TGCGCCAGCAAAGGTGGCTACAATGAGCAGTTCTTC. Amino acids: CASKGGYNEQFF.

This chain connects TRBV7-8 to TRBJ2-7; the match to TRBD1 covers 9 bases. CDR3 length: 14 residues. Germline V gives CDR1 SGHVS, CDR2 FQNEAQ. Germline trimming cut 4 bases from V and 12 bases from J; bases unmatched to any gene: 13. CDR3 nucleotide sequence: TGTGCCAGCAGCTACTCGGGACAGGGTGGCCGTCTGTACTTC. This sequence encodes CASSYSGQGGRLYF.